This paragraph reports one T cell receptor (beta chain). The record originates from a study of blood T cell repertoires in COVID-19. The overall study: Donors of Cohort 3 who recovered were those that had two negative PCRs, clearance, or symptom resolution. PBMCs, B-cell-depleted T cells, or T cells provided the cDNA or gDNA that made up the material.

The assay was immunoSEQ multiplex PCR, and TCRdb's table has in-frame clones only and misses some. This table holds under 400,000 clones, more than 75% found once. The participants were between roughly 18 and 100 years old and came from roughly 25 US areas. Deletions cut 5 bases from V and 2 bases from J, with 13 bases between. There are 14 residues in the CDR3. Germline CDR1 and CDR2: SGHNT and YYREEE (reference sequence). V gene TRBV5-4 combines with J gene TRBJ2-5, with a possible D match to TRBD1 (6 bases). The TCR originated in a man aged 40-50 years in a cohort exposed to, infected with or recovered from COVID-19 (not recorded which). Source material: PBMCs or T cells enriched from blood (not recorded which). The CDR3 spells CASRPGHTQETQYF. The DNA for the CDR3 is TGTGCCAGCAGACCGGGACACACACAAGAGACCCAGTACTTC.